This T cell receptor (beta chain) was captured by sequencing in a study of spatial heterogeneity in lung cancer. Study details: Raw reads contained each unique TCR and UMI combination more than ten times on average.

There are many counts of this clonotype. The antigen is not known. Germline loops: CDR1 SGHTS, CDR2 YDEGEE. V lost 4 bases and J lost 1; bases outside the gene matches: 4. The CDR3 covers 14 residues. Time point described: sample taken at primary tumor resection. Approximately 70 TRACERx patients with early, untreated non-small cell lung cancer donated samples. Without sorting, whole RNA was sequenced from tumor, nontumor lung or frozen PBMC. TCRdb re-derived calls from the 5' RACE reads in MiXCR, one entry per CDR3 protein. The sample shows about 12,000 distinct CDR3 sequences, roughly 5.2% of them seen only once. Findings and caveats of the study: Higher tumor mutation counts went along with higher counts of expanded intratumoral alpha and beta TCRs.

This sample comprised lung tumor tissue, obtained at surgery. The source is a male donor with early-stage non-small cell lung cancer. The chain uses TRBV5-8 and TRBJ2-5; 7 bases align to TRBD1. CDR3 protein: CASSLDRAQETQYF. DNA of the CDR3: TGTGCCAGCAGCCTCGACAGGGCCCAAGAGACCCAGTACTTC.